This TCR beta chain was obtained from a study of T cell responses to AZD1222 COVID-19 vaccine. Study outcomes and limitations: Possibly, clonal diversity was underestimated; donors were largely white British and included more females. The peak T cell response came first, and repertoires were sampled only after it.

The ends lost 5 bases at V and 5 bases at J; junction bases unmatched: 8. The CDR3 loop spans 16 amino acids. Germline V lookup: CDR1 SGHRS, CDR2 YFSETQ. As regards this clone: The antigen is undetermined.

Second-dose groups at about 4 or about 12 weeks were pooled. Assay used: immunoSEQ multiplex PCR; TCRdb lists only in-frame clones, some missing. This table holds just under 90,000 clones, 89% found once. This receptor was taken from an adult who received the AZD1222 COVID-19 vaccine. The chain is built from TRBV5-1 and TRBJ2-1, with TRBD1 matching 12 bases. Sequencing used peripheral blood, obtained 28 days after the second AZD1222 dose. The CDR3: CASRKQGQGANNEQFF. The CDR3 bases are TGCGCCAGCAGGAAACAGGGACAGGGGGCAAACAATGAGCAGTTCTTC.